This is a list of T cell receptor beta chains from one sample in a study of T cell responses to AZD1222 COVID-19 vaccine. Here immunoSEQ multiplex PCR was the method, and the copy in TCRdb shows in-frame clones only, minus some. This table has some 150,000 clones, 85% to 95% appearing once. This sample comprised peripheral blood, obtained on day 0 of AZD1222 vaccination. All receptors come from an adult in good health. CDR3s include the opening cysteine and the closing phenylalanine or tryptophan.

cdr3_length: 15
v_call: TRBV6-5
cdr3_aa: CASTQGGTVYNEQFF

cdr3_length: 14
v_call: TRBV30
cdr3_aa: CAWSLQTWGFGYTF

cdr3_length: 13
v_call: TRBV27
cdr3_aa: CASSLWSGGGYTF

cdr3_length: 15
v_call: TRBV20-1
cdr3_aa: CSASRHRASYNEQFF

cdr3_length: 13
v_call: TRBV27
cdr3_aa: CASSNWGETEAFF

cdr3_length: 15
v_call: TRBV5-6
cdr3_aa: CASSFGRDFNNEQFF

cdr3_length: 13
v_call: TRBV10-3
cdr3_aa: CAISSGGSDGYTF

cdr3_length: 15
v_call: TRBV27
cdr3_aa: CASSVAGTDNSPLHF

cdr3_length: 13
v_call: TRBV24-1
cdr3_aa: CALVPGQDQPQHF

cdr3_length: 15
v_call: TRBV27
cdr3_aa: CASSLSGGGLAEQYF

cdr3_length: 12
v_call: TRBV6-5
cdr3_aa: CASEGGPYEQYF

cdr3_length: 15
v_call: TRBV6-1
cdr3_aa: CASSGRFAGGQNAFF

cdr3_length: 15
v_call: TRBV27
cdr3_aa: CASSLGGGGSYGYTF

cdr3_length: 15
v_call: TRBV6-6
cdr3_aa: CASSSQQGEVEKLFF

cdr3_length: 12
v_call: TRBV12-3/TRBV12-4
cdr3_aa: CASRSGIEKLFF

cdr3_length: 13
v_call: TRBV7-9
cdr3_aa: CASSPHMGTEAFF

cdr3_length: 15
v_call: TRBV24-1
cdr3_aa: CATSDRDRETGELFF

cdr3_length: 13
v_call: TRBV7-9
cdr3_aa: CASSLVQGETQYF

cdr3_length: 13
v_call: TRBV11-3
cdr3_aa: CASSTRDSYEQYF

cdr3_length: 16
v_call: TRBV5-4
cdr3_aa: CASSLGVGPGANVLTF

cdr3_length: 16
v_call: TRBV6-6
cdr3_aa: CASSYPNQGNNQPQHF

cdr3_length: 16
v_call: TRBV5-5
cdr3_aa: CASSPQGAGRPDTQYF

cdr3_length: 14
v_call: TRBV19
cdr3_aa: CASSIGRGAFGYTF

cdr3_length: 12
v_call: TRBV7-2
cdr3_aa: CASSPYSDTQYF

cdr3_length: 14
v_call: TRBV11-2
cdr3_aa: CASSSPLTDSPLHF

cdr3_length: 16
v_call: TRBV27
cdr3_aa: CASSLVGTGVGSPLHF

cdr3_length: 11
v_call: TRBV10-3
cdr3_aa: CAISLTGAVFF

cdr3_length: 15
v_call: TRBV4-1
cdr3_aa: CASSQAGQGTHGYTF

cdr3_length: 13
v_call: TRBV7-2
cdr3_aa: CASSLRDIYGYTF

cdr3_length: 19
v_call: TRBV7-8
cdr3_aa: CASSIRPVTGSLDNSPLHF

cdr3_length: 17
v_call: TRBV21-1
cdr3_aa: CASSKIGGGGLSGELFF

cdr3_length: 13
v_call: TRBV3-1/TRBV3-2
cdr3_aa: CASSLRRGFGYTF

cdr3_length: 13
v_call: TRBV7-2
cdr3_aa: CASSPDYTDTQYF

cdr3_length: 15
v_call: TRBV18
cdr3_aa: CASSTTAQGLGEQYF

cdr3_length: 15
v_call: TRBV7-9
cdr3_aa: CASSLATTGDSPLHF

cdr3_length: 14
v_call: TRBV5-1
cdr3_aa: CASSLVLGGTEAFF

cdr3_length: 14
v_call: TRBV6-5
cdr3_aa: CACAGGAWDYGYTF

cdr3_length: 15
v_call: TRBV6-2/TRBV6-3
cdr3_aa: CASSYHGSSGNTIYF

cdr3_length: 15
v_call: TRBV18
cdr3_aa: CASSPRRATNEKLFF

cdr3_length: 19
v_call: TRBV10-2
cdr3_aa: CASSEWKLGGRGSQETQYF

cdr3_length: 15
v_call: TRBV12-5
cdr3_aa: CASGLLRGGSYEQYF

cdr3_length: 16
v_call: TRBV28
cdr3_aa: CASSVTGTELTDTQYF

cdr3_length: 15
v_call: TRBV3-1/TRBV3-2
cdr3_aa: CASSQRQGARTEAFF

cdr3_length: 11
v_call: TRBV28
cdr3_aa: CASLSDTEAFF

cdr3_length: 12
v_call: TRBV10-3
cdr3_aa: CASTDRDAEQYF

cdr3_length: 15
v_call: TRBV18
cdr3_aa: CASSPYMWGDQPQHF

cdr3_length: 13
v_call: TRBV3-1/TRBV3-2
cdr3_aa: CASSPHLKGGYTF

cdr3_length: 12
v_call: TRBV5-8
cdr3_aa: CASSSWGNIQYF

cdr3_length: 17
v_call: TRBV24-1
cdr3_aa: CATSEPTGTGGTDTQYF

cdr3_length: 14
v_call: TRBV2
cdr3_aa: CASEGTGEPYEQYF

cdr3_length: 14
v_call: TRBV11-2
cdr3_aa: CASSLRVTNTEAFF

cdr3_length: 14
v_call: TRBV18
cdr3_aa: CASSSNGLADTQYF

cdr3_length: 13
v_call: TRBV7-2
cdr3_aa: CASSVGTAYGYTF

cdr3_length: 13
v_call: TRBV6-1
cdr3_aa: CASSEGTGYGYTF